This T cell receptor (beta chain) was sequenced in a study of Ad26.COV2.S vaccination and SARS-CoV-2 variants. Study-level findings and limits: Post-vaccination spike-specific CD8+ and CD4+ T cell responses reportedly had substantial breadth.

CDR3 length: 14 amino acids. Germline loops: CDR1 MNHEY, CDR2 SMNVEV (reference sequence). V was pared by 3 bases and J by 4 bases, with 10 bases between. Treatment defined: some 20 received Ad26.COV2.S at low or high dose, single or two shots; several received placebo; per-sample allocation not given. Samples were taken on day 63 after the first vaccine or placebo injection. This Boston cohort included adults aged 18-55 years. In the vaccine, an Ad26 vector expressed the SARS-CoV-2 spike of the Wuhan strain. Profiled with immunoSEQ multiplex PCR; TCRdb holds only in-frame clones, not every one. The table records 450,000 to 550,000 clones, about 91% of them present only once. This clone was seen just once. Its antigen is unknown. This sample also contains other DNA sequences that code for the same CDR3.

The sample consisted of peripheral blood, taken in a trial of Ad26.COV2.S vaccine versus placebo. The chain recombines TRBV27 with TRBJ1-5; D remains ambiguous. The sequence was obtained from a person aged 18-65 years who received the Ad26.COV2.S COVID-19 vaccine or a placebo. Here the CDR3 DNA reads TGTGCCAGCAGTTTTCTGGGCGAAAATCAGCCCCAGCATTTT. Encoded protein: CASSFLGENQPQHF.